Listed below are T cell receptor beta chains from one sample, sequenced in a study of Graves' ophthalmopathy and Graves' hyperthyroidism. TCRdb processed the multiplex PCR reads anew with MiXCR; each CDR3 protein has one entry. The data contain about 400,000 distinct CDR3 sequences, around 19% of them singletons. Sequencing was performed on peripheral blood. These receptors were obtained from a woman between 18 and 29 years old with Graves' ophthalmopathy. Both conserved end residues are part of each CDR3. Each record gives: CDR3 protein, CDR3 DNA, clone size, V gene, J gene, D gene. The D gene is left open where the match is weak. Expanded clones get a size class; other rows say once, few or many, or leave the size out.

CASSPGGTGTQYF	TGTGCCAGCAGCCCCGGGGGGACAGGGACCCAGTACTTC	.	TRBV7-9	TRBJ2-5	.
CASSLDPSWRSGNTIYF	TGCGCCAGCAGCTTGGATCCGAGTTGGCGGTCTGGAAACACCATATATTTT	many	TRBV5-1	TRBJ1-3	.
CSVEGEPYEQYF	TGCAGCGTTGAGGGAGAGCCCTACGAGCAGTACTTC	many	TRBV29-1	TRBJ2-7	.
CSANSDRGGYEQYF	TGCAGTGCGAATTCGGACAGGGGAGGTTACGAGCAGTACTTC	many	TRBV20-1	TRBJ2-7	TRBD1
CASSLHRDWNQPQHF	TGTGCCAGCAGTTTACACAGGGATTGGAATCAGCCCCAGCATTTT	many	TRBV28	TRBJ1-5	.
CASSLATGLGGYTF	TGTGCCAGCAGTTTAGCGACAGGGTTGGGTGGCTACACCTTC	.	TRBV12-3/TRBV12-4	TRBJ1-2	TRBD1
CASSLLAGFQETRYF	TGTGCCAGCAGCTTACTAGCGGGATTCCAAGAGACCCGGTACTTC	many	TRBV7-2	TRBJ2-5	TRBD2
CASSPRLAGVNEQYF	TGTGCCAGCAGCCCCCGTCTAGCGGGAGTTAACGAGCAGTACTTC	many	TRBV7-2	TRBJ2-7	TRBD2
CASSRTGPEQYF	TGTGCCAGCAGTCGAACAGGGCCCGAGCAGTACTTC	many	TRBV27	TRBJ2-7	.
CASSGAGRDEQYF	TGTGCCAGCAGTGGGGCAGGTAGAGACGAGCAGTACTTC	many	TRBV28	TRBJ2-7	.
CSAQDRRRTSTDTQYF	TGCAGTGCCCAAGATCGGCGCAGAACTAGCACAGATACGCAGTATTTT	many	TRBV20-1	TRBJ2-3	.
CASRYGGQGVKNIQYF	TGTGCCAGCAGATACGGGGGACAGGGGGTCAAAAACATTCAGTACTTC	.	TRBV6-5	TRBJ2-4	TRBD1
CASGTVRAYEQYF	TGTGCCAGTGGGACAGTTCGAGCCTACGAGCAGTACTTC	many	TRBV28	TRBJ2-7	TRBD1
CASIGGRDGYEQYF	TGTGCCAGCATTGGAGGGCGGGACGGTTACGAGCAGTACTTC	many	TRBV2	TRBJ2-7	.
CASSLGLAGAITYEQYF	TGCGCCAGCAGCTTAGGACTAGCGGGAGCCATTACCTACGAGCAGTACTTC	once	TRBV5-1	TRBJ2-7	TRBD2
CASSPEGSFYEQYF	TGTGCCAGCAGCCCTGAGGGTTCCTTCTACGAGCAGTACTTC	many	TRBV12-3/TRBV12-4	TRBJ2-7	.
CASSLGRDYTF	TGTGCCAGCAGTTTGGGGCGGGACTACACCTTC	many	TRBV12-3/TRBV12-4	TRBJ1-2	.
CASSTGTGLTARIKETQYF	TGTGCCAGCTCTACCGGGACAGGGCTAACGGCAAGGATCAAAGAGACCCAGTACTTC	few	TRBV18	TRBJ2-5	TRBD1
CTSSLPGVQETQYF	TGTACCAGCAGTTTGCCAGGAGTCCAAGAGACCCAGTACTTC	many	TRBV28	TRBJ2-5	.
CASSGGDLAKNIQYF	TGTGCCAGCAGTGGCGGGGATCTAGCCAAAAACATTCAGTACTTC	many	TRBV6-2/TRBV6-3	TRBJ2-4	.
CSAPDSGPNQPQHF	TGCAGTGCTCCAGATTCGGGGCCAAATCAGCCCCAGCATTTT	many	TRBV20-1	TRBJ1-5	.
CASSLRGPTEAFF	TGTGCCAGCAGCTTAAGAGGGCCCACTGAAGCTTTCTTT	many	TRBV7-2	TRBJ1-1	.
CATSDRWNSPLHF	TGTGCCACCAGTGATAGATGGAATTCACCCCTCCACTTT	.	TRBV24-1	TRBJ1-6	.
CASSYSRGYFGTQYF	TGTGCCAGCAGTTACTCGAGGGGCTACTTTGGGACCCAGTACTTC	many	TRBV6-5	TRBJ2-5	.
CASSIAGRTSGNTIYF	TGTGCCAGCAGTATTGCCGGACGGACCTCTGGAAACACCATATATTTT	many	TRBV12-3/TRBV12-4	TRBJ1-3	.
CASSHGTGSEAFF	TGTGCCAGCAGCCACGGGACAGGGTCTGAAGCTTTCTTT	.	TRBV3-1	TRBJ1-1	TRBD1
CASSLERQIGTEAFF	TGTGCCAGCAGCTTAGAGAGGCAGATCGGAACTGAAGCTTTCTTT	many	TRBV11-2	TRBJ1-1	.
CASSPPLSGNTIYF	TGTGCCAGCAGTCCTCCTCTCTCTGGAAACACCATATATTTT	many	TRBV12-3/TRBV12-4	TRBJ1-3	.
CASSLTREETQYF	TGTGCCAGCAGCTTAACACGGGAGGAGACCCAGTACTTC	many	TRBV7-3	TRBJ2-5	.
CAISVDSYEQYF	TGTGCCATCAGTGTGGACTCCTACGAGCAGTACTTC	many	TRBV10-3	TRBJ2-7	.
CASSLVQTVSITGELFF	TGTGCCAGCAGCTTAGTCCAGACAGTGTCAATAACCGGGGAGCTGTTTTTT	.	TRBV11-2	TRBJ2-2	.
CASQSSMNTEAFF	TGTGCCAGTCAGTCCAGCATGAACACTGAAGCTTTCTTT	many	TRBV12-3/TRBV12-4	TRBJ1-1	.
CASPGGNTGELFF	TGTGCCAGCCCGGGAGGAAACACCGGGGAGCTGTTTTTT	many	TRBV6-1	TRBJ2-2	TRBD2
CASSSGTGGRYGELFF	TGTGCCAGCAGCTCCGGGACAGGGGGCAGATACGGGGAGCTGTTTTTT	few	TRBV7-3	TRBJ2-2	TRBD1
CASSYNQPQHF	TGTGCCAGCAGTTATAATCAGCCCCAGCATTTT	many	TRBV28	TRBJ1-5	.
CASSFLSKREGGELFF	TGTGCCAGCAGTTTTCTGTCCAAGCGTGAAGGCGGGGAGCTGTTTTTT	many	TRBV6-5	TRBJ2-2	.
CASSWAVEGNQPQHF	TGTGCCAGCAGTTGGGCAGTTGAGGGCAATCAGCCCCAGCATTTT	many	TRBV28	TRBJ1-5	.
CASSLALTQYF	TGTGCCAGCAGCTTAGCCTTGACCCAGTACTTC	many	TRBV7-2	TRBJ2-5	.
CASSRQGQGYEQYF	TGTGCCAGCAGCCGACAGGGGCAAGGCTACGAGCAGTACTTC	many	TRBV12-3/TRBV12-4	TRBJ2-7	TRBD1
CASSLGDIGSPLHF	TGTGCCAGCAGCTTAGGGGACATCGGTTCACCCCTCCACTTT	.	TRBV7-2	TRBJ1-6	.
CASTDGIAIYF	TGTGCCAGCACCGATGGTATCGCCATATATTTT	many	TRBV6-2/TRBV6-3	TRBJ1-3	.
CSVLGLGYTF	TGCAGCGTTCTAGGGTTAGGCTACACCTTC	.	TRBV29-1	TRBJ1-2	.
CGSTRPTLSSIGEQYF	TGTGGCAGCACCCGCCCGACCCTTTCTTCCATAGGTGAGCAGTACTTC	.	TRBV6-2/TRBV6-3	TRBJ2-7	.
CASGSGPNQPQHF	TGTGCTAGTGGTTCAGGGCCCAATCAGCCCCAGCATTTT	many	TRBV12-5	TRBJ1-5	.
CASSWLARGSTEAFF	TGTGCCAGCAGCTGGCTCGCCAGGGGGAGCACTGAAGCTTTCTTT	.	TRBV7-8	TRBJ1-1	TRBD1
CASSRGVQREQYF	TGTGCCAGCAGCCGCGGGGTTCAGAGGGAGCAGTACTTC	many	TRBV7-2	TRBJ2-7	.
CSAALDRQYF	TGCAGCGCCGCCTTAGATCGGCAGTACTTC	many	TRBV29-1	TRBJ2-7	.
CAISESLGRASNQPQHF	TGTGCCATCAGTGAGTCACTAGGCAGGGCCAGCAATCAGCCCCAGCATTTT	many	TRBV10-3	TRBJ1-5	.
CASSLGSSGGDEQYF	TGTGCCAGCAGCTTAGGGTCTAGCGGAGGAGACGAGCAGTACTTC	many	TRBV7-2	TRBJ2-7	TRBD2
CSARTPGGFTEAFF	TGCAGTGCTAGAACCCCAGGGGGGTTCACTGAAGCTTTCTTT	.	TRBV20-1	TRBJ1-1	TRBD1
CASSPPTGRDEQYF	TGTGCCAGCAGCCCTCCGACAGGGAGGGACGAGCAGTACTTC	.	TRBV7-2	TRBJ2-7	.
CASSYSGGSGRPYEQYF	TGTGCCAGCAGTTACTCCGGGGGTAGCGGGAGGCCCTACGAGCAGTACTTC	many	TRBV6-5	TRBJ2-7	TRBD2
CASSRGQGAFNQPQHF	TGTGCCAGCAGCCGAGGACAGGGGGCCTTTAATCAGCCCCAGCATTTT	many	TRBV28	TRBJ1-5	TRBD1
CASSRPFGGADTGELFF	TGCGCCAGCAGCCGACCTTTCGGGGGGGCCGACACCGGGGAGCTGTTTTTT	many	TRBV4-1	TRBJ2-2	TRBD2
CASSFGGARTEAFF	TGTGCCAGCAGTTTCGGGGGGGCGCGGACTGAAGCTTTCTTT	.	TRBV12-3/TRBV12-4	TRBJ1-1	.